This T cell receptor beta chain was retrieved from a study of identical twins. Study-level points and caveats: Findings came from cross-sectional statistics, without long-term follow-up of donors. There was more out-of-frame TCR alpha sharing in monozygotic twins than models estimated.

The CDR3 extends over 15 amino acids. The J segment lost 5 bases and the V segment lost 5 bases, leaving 5 bases of the junction unmatched. Germline values: CDR1 SEHNR, CDR2 FQNEAQ (reference sequence). TCRdb ran MiXCR on the 5' RACE reads and lists one entry per CDR3 protein. Here the sample spans 1,800,000 or so distinct CDR3 sequences, roughly a third being singletons. Worth noting for this clonotype: Antigen specificity is unknown.

The TCR was taken from a newborn girl in good health. The J gene is TRBJ2-2, the V gene TRBV7-9; TRBD2 matches 10 bases. Sequenced input: cord blood. CDR3 in DNA: TGTGCCAGCAGCCCTAGCGGGAGAGTAACCGGGGAGCTGTTTTTT. Translation gives CASSPSGRVTGELFF.